The next 18 T cell receptor beta chains were all read from a single sample in a study of blood T cell repertoires in COVID-19. Using immunoSEQ multiplex PCR, the repertoire was profiled, and TCRdb retains in-frame clones only, with some absent. The repertoire holds approximately 200,000 clones, roughly 91% seen once, with 7% to 8.5% in the top ten. Sequenced material: PBMCs or T cells enriched from blood (not recorded which). These receptor sequences come from a man younger than 40 in a cohort exposed to, infected with or recovered from COVID-19 (not recorded which).

The chain carries TRBV10-2 and TRBJ1-1, with TRBD1 matching 7 bases. This CDR3 has 15 amino acids. Germline-derived CDR1 and CDR2 are WSHSY and SAAADI. Germline trimming cut 7 bases from V and 2 bases from J; bases unmatched to any gene: 10. The CDR3 DNA sequence: TGCGCCAGCACCGGCTCGACAGGGACTAACACTGAAGCTTTCTTT. This sequence encodes CASTGSTGTNTEAFF.

This chain joins TRBV28 and TRBJ1-2, with unresolved D. Germline V gives CDR1 MDHEN, CDR2 SYDVKM. This CDR3 spans 15 amino acids. The V and J ends lost 7 bases and 8 bases respectively, with 23 bases between them. The CDR3 here is CASTPSRAGYVGYTF. Here the CDR3 DNA reads TGTGCCAGCACTCCCTCGAGGGCAGGTTATGTCGGCTACACCTTC.

V usage is TRBV11-3 and J usage is TRBJ2-7; perhaps TRBD2 as D (5 bases). The ends were cut back, 1 base at V and 4 bases at J, with 11 bases in the middle. The V gene's germline CDR1 is SGHNT and CDR2 YENEEA. CDR3 length equals 14 residues. CDR3 region: CASSLVREGYEQYF. The CDR3 nucleotides are TGTGCCAGCAGCTTAGTACGGGAAGGGTACGAGCAGTACTTC.

This chain uses TRBV10-3 with TRBJ1-4, with a weak D call TRBD1 (6 bases). Germline values: CDR1 ENHRY, CDR2 SYGVKD. Between the trimmed V and J ends, which lost 3 bases and 8 bases, there was a span of 16 bases. The CDR3 spans 15 residues. CDR3 sequence: CAISDRTEGEEKLFF. The CDR3 coding sequence is TGTGCCATCAGTGATAGGACAGAGGGTGAGGAAAAACTGTTTTTT.

This clone occurred a few times. V is TRBV4-3 and J is TRBJ2-7, with D tentatively TRBD2 (6 bases). The CDR3 covers 17 residues. Trimming pared 0 bases from V and 0 bases from J, leaving 15 bases between. Germline lookup yields CDR1 LGHNA and CDR2 YSLEER. The CDR3 bases are TGCGCCAGCAGCCAAGAGGCGGGCGGGATGAGCTCCTACGAGCAGTACTTC. This sequence encodes CASSQEAGGMSSYEQYF.

This clone was seen just once. The chain has TRBV29-1 and TRBJ1-3; 7 positions match TRBD1. The length of the CDR3 is 14 residues. The V and J ends lost 6 bases and 1 base, in that order; junction bases with no gene match: 6. The V gene's germline CDR1 is SQVTM and CDR2 ANQGSEA. The CDR3 spells CSVILQGSGNTIYF. The CDR3 nucleotides are TGCAGCGTAATACTACAGGGGTCTGGAAACACCATATATTTT.

This clone was seen more than once but under ten times. The chain employs TRBV11-2 and TRBJ2-2; TRBD2 aligns across 7 bases. Germline values: CDR1 SGHAT, CDR2 FQNNGV. After removal of 4 bases from V and 3 bases from J, the junction contained 5 bases not matched to a gene. The CDR3 totals 15 residues. CDR3 loop: CASSSGRGYTGELFF. In DNA form, the CDR3 reads TGTGCCAGCAGCTCAGGGAGGGGCTACACCGGGGAGCTGTTTTTT.

The V and J genes are TRBV28 and TRBJ2-1, with 13 bases that match TRBD2. CDR3 length: 13 residues. V was pared by 8 bases and J by 5 bases, with 0 bases of the junction left unmatched. Germline V gene sequence: CDR1 MDHEN, CDR2 SYDVKM. CDR3 bases: TGTGCCAGCGGACTAGCGGGAGACAATGAGCAGTTCTTC. Translated, it gives CASGLAGDNEQFF.

The rearrangement joins TRBV19 to TRBJ1-5; a possible D gene is TRBD1 (6 bases). This CDR3 spans 15 amino acids. Trimming shortened V by 8 bases and J by 1 base, and 15 bases separated the two germline ends. Looked up from germline, CDR1 is LNHDA and CDR2 is SQIVND (reference sequence). The CDR3 sequence: CASCEGTISNQPQHF. CDR3 nucleotide sequence: TGTGCCAGTTGTGAGGGGACAATAAGCAATCAGCCCCAGCATTTT.

The chain is built from TRBV14 and TRBJ2-2, with D perhaps TRBD1 (6 bases). Germline V gene sequence: CDR1 SGHDN, CDR2 FVKESK. V lost 5 bases to trimming and J lost 7 bases, with 17 bases between them. The CDR3 runs 15 residues. The CDR3 sequence: CASSSIQGRGGELFF. CDR3 nucleotide sequence: TGTGCCAGCAGCTCGATACAGGGCCGGGGCGGGGAGCTGTTTTTT.

The chain is built from TRBV27 and TRBJ2-5; 13 bases are shared with TRBD2. The V gene end was trimmed by 2 bases and the J gene end by 5 bases; junction bases not matched to a gene: 5. There are 16 residues in the CDR3. CDR1 and CDR2 from the germline V gene are MNHEY and SMNVEV (reference sequence). CDR3 DNA sequence: TGTGCCAGCAGTTTAACTAGCGGGAGGGCCAGCGAGACCCAGTACTTC. Residues: CASSLTSGRASETQYF.

V is TRBV2 and J is TRBJ2-2; 8 nucleotides line up with TRBD2. Germline V gene data show CDR1 as SNHLY and CDR2 as FYNNEI. Trimming cost V 4 bases and J 3 bases; bases outside gene matches: 10. The CDR3 spans 17 residues. CDR3 sequence reads: CASSASSGIVYTGELFF. The CDR3 nucleotides read TGTGCCAGCAGTGCAAGTAGCGGGATCGTCTACACCGGGGAGCTGTTTTTT. The full variable domain, rest sourced from reference TRBV2 and TRBJ2-2, is EPEVTQTPSHQVTQMGQEVILRCVPISNHLYFYWYRQILGQKVEFLVSFYNNEISEKSEIFDDQFSVERPDGSNFTLKIRSTKLEDSAMYFCASSASSGIVYTGELFFGEGSRLTVL.

This clone came up a few times. The rearrangement links TRBV7-8 to TRBJ1-1, with TRBD1 matching 7 bases. The V and J ends lost 0 bases and 4 bases, in that order; junction bases with no gene match: 5. Germline loops: CDR1 SGHVS, CDR2 FQNEAQ. CDR3 size: 15 residues. The chain's CDR3 is CASSLAGQTSTEAFF. In DNA, the CDR3 is TGTGCCAGCAGCTTAGCGGGACAGACTAGCACTGAAGCTTTCTTT.

The chain couples TRBV29-1 to TRBJ1-2; perhaps TRBD1 as D (6 bases). Germline V gives CDR1 SQVTM, CDR2 ANQGSEA. The CDR3 is 12 residues long. V gave up 4 bases and J gave up 10 bases, with 16 bases separating them. The CDR3 DNA reads as TGCAGCGTTGTTCGGGGGGACACCAACTACACCTTC. This translates into CSVVRGDTNYTF. The full variable domain, its missing parts supplied by reference TRBV29-1 and TRBJ1-2, is SAVISQKPSRDICQRGTSLTIQCQVDSQVTMMFWYRQQPGQSLTLIATANQGSEATYESGFVIDKFPISRPNLTFSTLTVSNMSPEDSSIYLCSVVRGDTNYTFGSGTRLTVV.

This clone was seen more than once but under ten times. V is TRBV5-6 and J is TRBJ1-5; D uncertain. Germline loops: CDR1 SGHDT, CDR2 YYEEEE. The length of the CDR3 is 15 residues. The V end lost 1 base, the J end lost 5 bases, and 13 bases lay between the germline ends. The CDR3 spells CASSLSGGYDQPQHF. DNA for the CDR3: TGTGCCAGCAGCTTGTCCGGAGGTTATGATCAGCCCCAGCATTTT. The variable domain in full, with the rest retrieved from reference TRBV5-6 and TRBJ1-5, is DAGVTQSPTHLIKTRGQQVTLRCSPKSGHDTVSWYQQALGQGPQFIFQYYEEEERQRGNFPDRFSGHQFPNYSSELNVNALLLGDSALYLCASSLSGGYDQPQHFGDGTRLSIL.

The J gene is TRBJ2-2, the V gene TRBV9; 15 bases agree with TRBD2. The CDR3 has 20 amino acids. CDR1 is SGDLS and CDR2 is YYNGEE in the germline V gene. Germline trimming cut 2 bases from V and 2 bases from J; bases unmatched to any gene: 10. CDR3 sequence reads: CASSVIPGLAGGANTGELFF. The CDR3 DNA is TGTGCCAGCAGCGTTATCCCGGGACTAGCGGGAGGAGCCAACACCGGGGAGCTGTTTTTT.

The chain has TRBV28 and TRBJ1-3; 7 positions agree with TRBD1. The junction had 18 bases not matched to a gene; V was cut back by 6 bases and J by 1 base. The CDR3 sequence is 19 residues long. In germline, CDR1 is MDHEN, CDR2 SYDVKM. The CDR3 sequence: CASSLPGQRAYLSGNTIYF. CDR3 sequence (DNA): TGTGCCAGCAGCTTACCGGGACAGAGGGCTTATTTATCTGGAAACACCATATATTTT.

This chain links TRBV9 with TRBJ1-3; the match to TRBD1 covers 8 bases. V lost 4 bases and J lost 4; bases outside the gene matches: 13. This CDR3 has 17 residues. Germline CDR1 SGDLS, CDR2 YYNGEE. The CDR3 bases are TGTGCCAGCAGCCCGAAAGGACCAGGGGGCAAGGGAAACACCATATATTTT. Protein product: CASSPKGPGGKGNTIYF.